The entry below describes one T cell receptor (beta chain). The protocol was immunoSEQ multiplex PCR, while the TCRdb copy is restricted to in-frame clones and leaves out a portion. The repertoire holds fewer than 75,000 clones, around 87% seen once, with around 4.6% in the top ten. The data originate from a study of technical replicates of blood from a few donors. The clonotype was recovered from a human donor in good health. Some clones in this sample may be carry-over from other donors' samples. What was sequenced was PBMCs.

The CDR3 region is CASSPDRNYGYTF. The CDR3 DNA sequence: TGTGCCAGCTCACCTGACAGGAACTATGGCTACACCTTC. The chain employs TRBV18 and TRBJ1-2; possibly TRBD1 for D (6 bases). CDR1 and CDR2 (germline): KGHSH, LQKENI. This CDR3 has 13 amino acids. Between the trimmed V and J ends, which lost 3 bases and 2 bases, there was a span of 7 bases.